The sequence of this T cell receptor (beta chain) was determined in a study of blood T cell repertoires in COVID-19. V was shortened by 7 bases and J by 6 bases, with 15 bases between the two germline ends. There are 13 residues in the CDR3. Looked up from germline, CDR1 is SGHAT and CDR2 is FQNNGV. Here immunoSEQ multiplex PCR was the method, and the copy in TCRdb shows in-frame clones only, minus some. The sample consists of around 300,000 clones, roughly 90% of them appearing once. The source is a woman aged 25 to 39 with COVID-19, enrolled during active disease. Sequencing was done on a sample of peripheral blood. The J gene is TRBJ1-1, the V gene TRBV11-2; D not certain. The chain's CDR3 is CASKLWSGAEAFF. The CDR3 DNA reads TGTGCCAGCAAGCTTTGGAGCGGGGCTGAAGCTTTCTTT.